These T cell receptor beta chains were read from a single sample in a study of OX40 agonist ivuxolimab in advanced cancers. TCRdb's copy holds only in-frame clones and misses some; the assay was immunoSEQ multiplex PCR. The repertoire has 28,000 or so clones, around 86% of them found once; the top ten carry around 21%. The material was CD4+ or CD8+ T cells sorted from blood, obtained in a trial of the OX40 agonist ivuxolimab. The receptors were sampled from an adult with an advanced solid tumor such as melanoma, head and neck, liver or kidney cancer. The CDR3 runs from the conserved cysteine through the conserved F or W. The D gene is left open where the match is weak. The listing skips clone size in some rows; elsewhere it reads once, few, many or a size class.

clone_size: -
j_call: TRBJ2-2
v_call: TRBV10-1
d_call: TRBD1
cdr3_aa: CASRRQGEAGELFF
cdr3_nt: TGCGCCAGCAGGAGACAGGGGGAGGCCGGGGAGCTGTTTTTT

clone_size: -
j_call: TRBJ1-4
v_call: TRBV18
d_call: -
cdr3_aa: CASSPGDEGREKLFF
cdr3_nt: TGTGCCAGCTCACCAGGGGATGAGGGTAGAGAAAAACTGTTTTTT

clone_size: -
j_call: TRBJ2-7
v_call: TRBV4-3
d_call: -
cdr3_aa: CASSQDRGNSYEQYF
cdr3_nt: TGCGCCAGCAGCCAAGATCGAGGTAATTCCTACGAGCAGTACTTC

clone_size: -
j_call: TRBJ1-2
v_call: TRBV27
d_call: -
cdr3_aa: CASSLFYREGGYTF
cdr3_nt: TGTGCCAGCAGTTTGTTTTACAGGGAGGGGGGCTACACCTTC

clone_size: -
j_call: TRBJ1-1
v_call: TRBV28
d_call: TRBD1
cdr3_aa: CASSSGQGNTEAFF
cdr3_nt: TGTGCCAGCAGTTCCGGACAGGGGAACACTGAAGCTTTCTTT

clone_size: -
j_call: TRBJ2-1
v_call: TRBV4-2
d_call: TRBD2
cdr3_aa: CASAGGAGPYNEQFF
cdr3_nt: TGTGCCAGCGCCGGGGGGGCAGGCCCCTACAATGAGCAGTTCTTC

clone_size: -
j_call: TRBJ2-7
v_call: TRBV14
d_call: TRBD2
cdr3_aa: CASSQVGGSPRGKQYF
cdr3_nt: TGTGCCAGCAGCCAAGTTGGCGGGAGCCCCCGTGGCAAGCAGTACTTC

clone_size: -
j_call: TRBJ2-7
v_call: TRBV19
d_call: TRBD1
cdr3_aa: CASSIQGAVYEQYF
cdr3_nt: TGTGCCAGTAGTATTCAGGGGGCGGTCTACGAGCAGTACTTC

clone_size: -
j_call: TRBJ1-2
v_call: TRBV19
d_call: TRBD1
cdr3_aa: CASTPRGVYGYTF
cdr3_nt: TGTGCCAGTACCCCCAGGGGGGTCTATGGCTACACCTTC

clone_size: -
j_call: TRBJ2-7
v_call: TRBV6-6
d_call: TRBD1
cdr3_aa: CASRQGVRNEQYF
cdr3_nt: TGTGCCAGCAGGCAGGGGGTGAGGAACGAGCAGTACTTC

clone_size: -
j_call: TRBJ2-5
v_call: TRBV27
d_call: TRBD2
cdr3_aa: CASSLSRLAGARETQYF
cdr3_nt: TGTGCCAGCAGTTTATCGAGGCTAGCGGGAGCGCGAGAGACCCAGTACTTC

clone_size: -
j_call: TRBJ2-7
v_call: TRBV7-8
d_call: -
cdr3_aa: CASSLGSGFAYEQYF
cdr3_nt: TGTGCCAGCAGCTTAGGGTCAGGGTTCGCCTACGAGCAGTACTTC

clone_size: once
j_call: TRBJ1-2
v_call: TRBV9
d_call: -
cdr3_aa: CASSGTIYGYTF
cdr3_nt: TGTGCCAGCAGCGGGACCATATATGGCTACACCTTC

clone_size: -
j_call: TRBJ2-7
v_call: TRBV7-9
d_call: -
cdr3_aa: CASSPPGVPLYEQYF
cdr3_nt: TGTGCCAGCAGTCCCCCGGGGGTCCCCCTCTACGAGCAGTACTTC

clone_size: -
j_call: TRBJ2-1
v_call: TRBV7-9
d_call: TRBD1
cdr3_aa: CASPRTGVDEQFF
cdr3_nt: TGTGCCAGCCCCCGGACAGGGGTAGATGAGCAGTTCTTC

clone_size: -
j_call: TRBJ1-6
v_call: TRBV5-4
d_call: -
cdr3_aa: CASSSGTGNSPLHF
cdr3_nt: TGTGCCAGCAGCTCGGGGACGGGTAATTCACCCCTCCACTTT

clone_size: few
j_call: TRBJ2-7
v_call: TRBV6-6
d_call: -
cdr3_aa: CASIAGAEQYF
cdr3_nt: TGTGCCAGCATTGCCGGGGCCGAGCAGTACTTC

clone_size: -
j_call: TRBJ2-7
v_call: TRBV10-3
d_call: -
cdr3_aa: CAISESNPSYEQYF
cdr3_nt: TGTGCCATCAGTGAGTCGAACCCTTCCTACGAGCAGTACTTC

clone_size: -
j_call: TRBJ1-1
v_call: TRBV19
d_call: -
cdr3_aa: CASSLGGWGTEAFF
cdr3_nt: TGTGCCAGTAGTCTCGGGGGGTGGGGCACTGAAGCTTTCTTT

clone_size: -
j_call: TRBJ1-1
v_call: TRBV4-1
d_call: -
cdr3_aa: CASSLEQGYTEAFF
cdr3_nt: TGCGCCAGCAGCCTGGAGCAGGGATACACTGAAGCTTTCTTT

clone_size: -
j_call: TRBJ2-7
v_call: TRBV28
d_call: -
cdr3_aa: CASSTGLTRAEQYF
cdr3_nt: TGTGCCAGCAGTACGGGACTCACCCGTGCCGAGCAGTACTTC

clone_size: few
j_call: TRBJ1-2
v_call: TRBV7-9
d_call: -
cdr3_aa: CASSPAQAGHHGYTF
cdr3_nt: TGTGCCAGCAGCCCCGCTCAGGCAGGGCATCATGGCTACACCTTC

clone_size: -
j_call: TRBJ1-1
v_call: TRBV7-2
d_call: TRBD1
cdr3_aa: CASSLAGTGNTEAFF
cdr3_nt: TGTGCCAGCAGCCTGGCCGGGACAGGGAACACTGAAGCTTTCTTT

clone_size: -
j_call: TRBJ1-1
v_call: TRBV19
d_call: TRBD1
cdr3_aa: CASSILPGQGMNTEAFF
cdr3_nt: TGTGCCAGTAGTATCTTACCGGGACAGGGCATGAACACTGAAGCTTTCTTT

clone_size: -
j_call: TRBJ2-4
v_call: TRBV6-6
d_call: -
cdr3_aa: CASSYSKQDRYF
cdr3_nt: TGTGCCAGCAGTTACTCGAAACAAGATAGGTACTTC

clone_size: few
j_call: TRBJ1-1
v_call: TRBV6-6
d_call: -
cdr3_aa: CASSYSRVGEAFF
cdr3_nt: TGTGCCAGCAGTTACTCGAGGGTAGGTGAAGCTTTCTTT

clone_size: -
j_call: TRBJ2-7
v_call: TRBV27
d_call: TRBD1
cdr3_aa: CASSLDRGKGEQYF
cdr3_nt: TGTGCCAGCAGTTTAGACAGGGGCAAGGGCGAGCAGTACTTC

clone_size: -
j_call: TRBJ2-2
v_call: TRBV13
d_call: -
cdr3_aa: CASSGTLDGGELFF
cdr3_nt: TGTGCCAGCAGTGGGACCCTAGATGGCGGGGAGCTGTTTTTT

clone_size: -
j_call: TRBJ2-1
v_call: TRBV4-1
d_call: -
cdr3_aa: CASSPFVKDPYNEQFF
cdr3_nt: TGCGCCAGCAGCCCCTTCGTGAAGGACCCCTACAATGAGCAGTTCTTC

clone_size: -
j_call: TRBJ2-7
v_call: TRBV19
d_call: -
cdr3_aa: CASSFQGISEQYF
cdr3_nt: TGTGCCAGTAGTTTTCAGGGGATATCCGAGCAGTACTTC

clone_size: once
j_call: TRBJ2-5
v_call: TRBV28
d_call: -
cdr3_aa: CASSSPDSKETQYF
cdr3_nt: TGTGCCAGCAGTTCCCCTGACAGCAAAGAGACCCAGTACTTC

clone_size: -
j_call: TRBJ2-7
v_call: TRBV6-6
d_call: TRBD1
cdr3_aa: CASSPGTAYEQYF
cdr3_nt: TGTGCCAGCAGCCCCGGGACAGCCTACGAGCAGTACTTC

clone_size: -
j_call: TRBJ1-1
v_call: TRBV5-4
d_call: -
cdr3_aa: CASIQRGHTEAFF
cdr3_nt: TGTGCCAGCATCCAAAGGGGTCATACTGAAGCTTTCTTT

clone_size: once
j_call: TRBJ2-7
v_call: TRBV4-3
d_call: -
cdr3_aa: CASSLQRPVGPEAPPYEQYF
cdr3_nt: TGCGCCAGCAGCTTACAACGTCCCGTGGGGCCCGAAGCCCCTCCCTACGAGCAGTACTTC

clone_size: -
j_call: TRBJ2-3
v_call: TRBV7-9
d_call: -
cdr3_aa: CASSLVGSGLSTDTQYF
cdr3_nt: TGTGCCAGCAGCTTAGTAGGGTCAGGGCTTAGCACAGATACGCAGTATTTT

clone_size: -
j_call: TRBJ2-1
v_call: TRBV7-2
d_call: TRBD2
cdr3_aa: CASSFGLAGGYNEQFF
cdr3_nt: TGTGCCAGCAGCTTTGGACTAGCGGGGGGCTACAATGAGCAGTTCTTC

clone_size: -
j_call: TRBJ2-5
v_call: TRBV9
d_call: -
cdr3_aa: CASSVQSAQETQYF
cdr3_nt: TGTGCCAGCAGCGTACAATCGGCCCAAGAGACCCAGTACTTC

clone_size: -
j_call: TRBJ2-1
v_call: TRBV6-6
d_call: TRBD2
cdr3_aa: CASQAGTYNEQFF
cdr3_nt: TGTGCCAGCCAAGCGGGAACCTACAATGAGCAGTTCTTC

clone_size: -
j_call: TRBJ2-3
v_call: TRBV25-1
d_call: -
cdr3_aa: CASSELAETDTQYF
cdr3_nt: TGTGCCAGCAGTGAACTGGCCGAAACAGATACGCAGTATTTT

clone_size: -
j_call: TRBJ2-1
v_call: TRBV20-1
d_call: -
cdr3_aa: CSARDENEQFF
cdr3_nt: TGCAGTGCTAGAGATGAGAATGAGCAGTTCTTC

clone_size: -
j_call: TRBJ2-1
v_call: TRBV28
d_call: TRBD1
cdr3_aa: CASSLVGQDSNEQFF
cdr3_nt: TGTGCCAGCAGTTTAGTGGGACAGGACAGCAATGAGCAGTTCTTC

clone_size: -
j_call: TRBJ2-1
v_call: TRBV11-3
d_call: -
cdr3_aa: CASSLYAGNEQFF
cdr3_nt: TGTGCCAGCAGCTTATACGCGGGGAATGAGCAGTTCTTC

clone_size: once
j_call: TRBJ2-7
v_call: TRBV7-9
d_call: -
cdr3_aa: CASSAGNSYEQYF
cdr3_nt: TGTGCCAGCAGCGCCGGGAACTCATACGAGCAGTACTTC

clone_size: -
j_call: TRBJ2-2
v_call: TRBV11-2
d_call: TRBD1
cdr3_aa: CASSFWTGFDGELFF
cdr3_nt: TGTGCCAGCAGCTTTTGGACAGGTTTTGACGGGGAGCTGTTTTTT

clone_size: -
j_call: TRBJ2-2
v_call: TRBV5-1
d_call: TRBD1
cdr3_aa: CASSLTGGLDTGELFF
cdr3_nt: TGCGCCAGCAGCCTGACAGGGGGTTTGGACACCGGGGAGCTGTTTTTT

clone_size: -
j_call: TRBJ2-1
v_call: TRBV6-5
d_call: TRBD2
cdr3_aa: CASSPGTSPYNEQFF
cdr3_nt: TGTGCCAGCAGTCCCGGGACTAGCCCCTACAATGAGCAGTTCTTC

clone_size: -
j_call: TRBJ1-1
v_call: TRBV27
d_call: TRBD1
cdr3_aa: CASSPLRGRAEAFF
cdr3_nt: TGTGCCAGCAGTCCCTTAAGGGGGCGGGCTGAAGCTTTCTTT

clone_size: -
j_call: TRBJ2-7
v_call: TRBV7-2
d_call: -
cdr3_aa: CASSLVGGRYEQYF
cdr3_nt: TGTGCCAGCAGCTTAGTCGGCGGTAGATACGAGCAGTACTTC